The 8 T cell receptor beta chains given below trace back to one sample, sequenced in a study of blood T cell repertoires in COVID-19. The repertoire was sequenced with immunoSEQ multiplex PCR; TCRdb's copy has only in-frame clones and lacks some. The sample consists of about 58,000 clones, around 90% of them appearing once. Source material: peripheral blood. Source of these receptors: a man aged 60-69 years with active COVID-19.

V and J are TRBV7-9 and TRBJ1-4; TRBD1 agrees at 8 bases. The CDR3 sequence is 16 residues long. Unmatched junction bases numbered 13, after V lost 5 bases and J lost 8 bases. The germline gives CDR1 SEHNR, CDR2 FQNEAQ (reference sequence). The CDR3 spells CASSIAQGAWWEKLFF. CDR3 nucleotide sequence: TGTGCCAGCAGCATCGCCCAGGGGGCATGGTGGGAAAAACTGTTTTTT.

The chain employs TRBV6-5 and TRBJ1-5, with TRBD1 as a possible D gene (5 bases). Between the trimmed V and J ends, which lost 6 bases and 6 bases, there was a span of 15 bases. This CDR3 has 14 residues. Germline V gene lookup returns CDR1 MNHEY and CDR2 SVGAGI. The CDR3 reads CASRRDYLSQPQHF. DNA of the CDR3: TGTGCCAGCAGGAGGGACTACCTTAGTCAGCCCCAGCATTTT.

The chain employs TRBV19 and TRBJ2-1, with D uncertain. Germline lookup yields CDR1 LNHDA and CDR2 SQIVND (reference sequence). Trimming removed 0 bases from V and 4 bases from J, with 10 bases in between. The length of the CDR3 is 15 residues. CDR3 amino acids: CASSIETNFYNEQFF. CDR3 sequence (DNA): TGTGCCAGTAGTATAGAGACAAACTTTTACAATGAGCAGTTCTTC.

The chain links TRBV2 to TRBJ2-2; 7 positions match TRBD1. Trimming removed 6 bases from V and 1 base from J; junction bases left unmatched: 5. Per germline, CDR1 SNHLY and CDR2 FYNNEI. The CDR3 runs to 15 residues. This CDR3 is CASRLTGKNTGELFF. The CDR3, as DNA: TGTGCCAGCAGACTGACAGGGAAGAACACCGGGGAGCTGTTTTTT.

This chain joins TRBV19 and TRBJ2-5, with D perhaps TRBD1 (5 bases). The germline CDR1 and CDR2 sequences are LNHDA and SQIVND (reference sequence). CDR3 length equals 15 residues. V lost 5 bases and J lost 1, with 14 bases in between. The CDR3 nucleotides are TGTGCCAGTAGTCGAGGTTGGGGCAGCCAAGAGACCCAGTACTTC. It translates to CASSRGWGSQETQYF.

The CDR3, as DNA: TGTGCCAGTAGTATAACGGCAGAGGAGACAGATACGCAGTATTTT. This gives the protein CASSITAEETDTQYF. The chain uses TRBV19 and TRBJ2-3; D remains ambiguous. V was shortened by 2 bases and J by 3 bases, with 12 bases between the two germline ends. CDR1 is LNHDA and CDR2 is SQIVND in the germline V gene (reference sequence). The CDR3 is 15 residues long.

The chain recombines TRBV5-1 with TRBJ1-1; TRBD1 agrees at 9 bases. The length of the CDR3 is 15 residues. With 1 base clipped from V and 1 base from J, the junction kept 2 bases outside the gene matches. The V gene's germline CDR1 is SGHRS and CDR2 YFSETQ. The CDR3 protein is CASSLMGQGNTEAFF. In DNA form, the CDR3 reads TGCGCCAGCAGCTTGATGGGACAGGGGAACACTGAAGCTTTCTTT.

The chain joins TRBV5-6 to TRBJ2-7; TRBD2 matches at 9 bases. The CDR3 is made up of 14 amino acids. The V gene's germline CDR1 is SGHDT and CDR2 YYEEEE. V shed 0 bases and J 4 bases; nucleotides not matched to a gene: 2. CDR3 in amino acids: CASSLVGLAYEQYF. The CDR3, as DNA: TGTGCCAGCAGCTTGGTGGGACTAGCTTACGAGCAGTACTTC.